The rows below give T cell receptor beta chains drawn from one sample of a study of shared clonotypes between healthy human individuals. Here immunoSEQ multiplex PCR was the method, and the copy in TCRdb shows in-frame clones only, minus some. The sample has roughly 2 million clones, roughly 96% seen once. Sequencing used naive CD4+ T cells sorted from blood. These receptors were collected from a man between 18 and 35 years old in good health. The CDR3 runs from the conserved cysteine through the conserved F or W. The order of the fields is J gene, V gene, CDR3 length, D gene, CDR3 protein. D genes are given only for firm matches.

>TRBJ1-5|TRBV28|15|NA
CASSRGQVSNQPQHF
>TRBJ2-1|TRBV6-5|16|NA
CASSYSSGISYNEQFF
>TRBJ2-1|TRBV4-3|16|TRBD2
CASSQSSGTTFNEQFF
>TRBJ1-2|TRBV6-6|12|NA
CASRQDRYGYTF
>TRBJ2-1|TRBV12-5|14|NA
CGCSRGDINNEQFF
>TRBJ2-5|TRBV5-1|14|NA
CASSLYSTQETQYF
>TRBJ1-1|TRBV7-9|17|TRBD1
CASSTDPGQGSDTEAFF
>TRBJ2-6|TRBV4-2|14|NA
CASSQATGANVLTF
>TRBJ2-7|TRBV7-9|14|TRBD1
CASSPTGFGYEQYF
>TRBJ1-2|TRBV7-2|13|NA
CASSPRASYGYTF
>TRBJ1-2|TRBV20-1|11|TRBD1
CSGPGQAFRPF
>TRBJ2-7|TRBV30|13|NA
CASGGVGPYEQYF
>TRBJ2-1|TRBV10-2|12|NA
CASRAGLVEQFF
>TRBJ2-1|TRBV4-3|15|TRBD2
CASSPLAGGVNEQFF
>TRBJ2-3|TRBV6-1|16|NA
CASSEPGQGGTDTQYF
>TRBJ1-2|TRBV5-1|17|TRBD1
CATRQGREPTPNYGYTF
>TRBJ1-2|TRBV7-9|14|TRBD1
CASSLSRDSYGYTF
>TRBJ2-2|TRBV2|12|NA
CASRTGLGELFF
>TRBJ1-1|TRBV30|12|NA
CAWSSTTLTAFF
>TRBJ1-6|TRBV14|14|TRBD1
CASSVGTVYSPLHF
>TRBJ2-2|TRBV7-2|15|NA
CASSKRQVENGELFF
>TRBJ1-6|TRBV28|17|NA
CASSPGAPSSYNSPLHF
>TRBJ2-1|TRBV29-1|12|NA
CSVATPWNEQFF
>TRBJ1-2|TRBV7-8|14|NA
CASSLVGGAYGYTF
>TRBJ2-1|TRBV6-5|14|NA
CASSYRDLYNEQFF
>TRBJ2-5|TRBV5-1|13|NA
CASSLEGRETQYF
>TRBJ2-7|TRBV9|14|NA
CASSVDRGSYEQYF
>TRBJ2-7|TRBV21-1|15|NA
CASSKSLKGAHEQYF
>TRBJ2-3|TRBV6-1|14|NA
CASSEFGGTDTQYF
>TRBJ1-6|TRBV11-2|14|NA
CASSLVTVNSPLHF
>TRBJ1-5|TRBV15|16|NA
CATSRDATGLNQSQHF
>TRBJ1-4|TRBV30|13|TRBD1
CAGRQGLFEKLFF
>TRBJ1-4|TRBV19|12|NA
CASSPTDEKLFF
>TRBJ1-1|TRBV30|18|NA
CAWSPSRLMQALNTEAFF
>TRBJ1-6|TRBV5-8|13|NA
CASSLKGNSPLHF
>TRBJ2-6|TRBV5-8|16|NA
CASSFPVFSGANVLTF
>TRBJ1-2|TRBV4-2|17|TRBD1
CASSPIVGQGYNYGYTF
>TRBJ2-5|TRBV5-4|13|NA
CASSFRSGETQYF
>TRBJ1-5|TRBV6-6|12|NA
CASSYANQPQHF
>TRBJ1-3|TRBV12-5|14|TRBD1
CASAPTGAGNTIYF
>TRBJ2-5|TRBV6-6|14|NA
CASSYPGRGETQYF
>TRBJ1-6|TRBV5-1|17|NA
CASAEGVTGGLNSPLHF
>TRBJ2-1|TRBV2|16|TRBD2
CASSGTSGGPRNEQFF
>TRBJ2-7|TRBV30|13|NA
CAWSTGGSYEQYF
>TRBJ2-6|TRBV7-7|16|NA
CASSLGVSGGANVLTF